This TCR beta chain was recorded in a study of blood T cells in healthy people across ages. CDR3 length: 15 amino acids. CDR1 and CDR2 (germline): SGHTA, FQGTGA. V lost 2 bases to trimming and J lost 3 bases; unmatched junction nucleotides: 5. Alongside a J-beta primer mix, a sample-barcoded 5' primer served in a second PCR lasting roughly 6 to 11 cycles. Each cDNA molecule was tagged by a template-switch adaptor that had 12 random nucleotides. CDR3-containing paired-end reads numbering at least 2.5 million came from each sample. One entry per CDR3 protein, called by TCRdb with MiXCR from the 5' RACE reads. The sample carries 710,000 or so distinct CDR3 sequences, about 32% recorded once. Samples each yielded at least 5 micrograms of total RNA.

This clonotype was obtained from an elderly woman in good health. The V call is TRBV7-3, the J call TRBJ2-7; 9 nucleotides align to TRBD1. The material sequenced was blood. The CDR3 here is CASSLFSGQGYEQYF. Written as DNA, the CDR3 is TGTGCCAGCAGCTTATTTTCGGGACAGGGCTACGAGCAGTACTTC. Using reference TRBV7-3 and TRBJ2-7 for the parts outside the CDR3, the full variable domain is GAGVSQTPSNKVTEKGKYVELRCDPISGHTALYWYRQSLGQGPEFLIYFQGTGAADDSGLPNDRFFAVRPEGSVSTLKIQRTERGDSAVYLCASSLFSGQGYEQYFGPGTRLTVT.